This T cell receptor (beta chain) originates from a study of blood T cells in healthy people across ages. As regards this clonotype: Its antigen is unknown.

Using a J-beta primer mix together with a sample-barcoded 5' primer, a second PCR was run for about 7 to 12 cycles. A single record per CDR3 protein comes from TCRdb applying MiXCR to the 5' RACE reads. Of 1.5 million to 2 million distinct CDR3 sequences listed, roughly 49% are singletons. Broader study findings: Naive and antigen-experienced cells were not separated, limiting conclusive comparison. A roughly linear fall in TCR beta diversity per million T cells was seen with increasing age.

The sequence was collected from a woman aged 40 to 49 in good health. Input material: blood.

For the CDR3, the DNA is TGCAGTGCTAGAGTAGGGGCTAGCTGGGACGACGAGCAGTTCTTC. As protein: CSARVGASWDDEQFF. V usage is TRBV20-1 and J usage is TRBJ2-1; perhaps D is TRBD1 or TRBD2 (5 bases each). This CDR3 is 15 amino acids long. Trimming cost V 1 base and J 10 bases, with 20 bases left between them. Germline CDR1 DFQATT, CDR2 SNEGSKA (reference sequence).